The 32 T cell receptor beta chains below were found in one sample sequenced in a study of blood T cell repertoires in COVID-19. Clones were sequenced by immunoSEQ multiplex PCR, and TCRdb holds only the in-frame ones, with some missing. The sample shows roughly 230,000 clones, roughly 84% of them seen only once. Sequencing input: PBMCs or T cells enriched from blood (not recorded which). These receptors came from a man between 25 and 39 years old in a cohort exposed to, infected with or recovered from COVID-19 (not recorded which).

The chain employs TRBV27 and TRBJ1-2; weak D call: TRBD1 (6 bases). CDR1 is MNHEY, CDR2 SMNVEV, per germline (reference sequence). The V and J ends lost 7 bases and 6 bases respectively, with 15 bases between them. This CDR3 spans 13 amino acids. This CDR3 is CASKTVNRDGYTF. CDR3 bases: TGTGCCAGCAAAACGGTAAACAGGGATGGCTACACCTTC.

This chain joins TRBV6-5 and TRBJ2-7; a possible D gene is TRBD1 (5 bases). CDR3 length: 13 residues. Between the trimmed V and J ends, which lost 7 bases and 2 bases, there was a span of 12 bases. Per the germline V gene, CDR1 is MNHEY and CDR2 is SVGAGI. The CDR3 DNA is TGTGCCAGCACCAGGGCTCTAGCCTACGAGCAGTACTTC. It codes for CASTRALAYEQYF.

The chain carries TRBV2 and TRBJ2-3; TRBD2 matches 9 bases. Losses at the gene ends were 3 bases for V and 0 bases for J; bases not matched to a gene: 7. The CDR3 has 17 residues. Germline CDR1 reads SNHLY; CDR2 reads FYNNEI. The chain's CDR3 is CASSEQPTSGSTDTQYF. The CDR3 DNA follows: TGTGCCAGCAGTGAGCAACCTACTAGCGGGAGCACAGATACGCAGTATTTT.

The chain combines TRBV5-6 with TRBJ2-7; D is perhaps TRBD2 (5 bases). The germline CDR1 and CDR2 sequences are SGHDT and YYEEEE. The CDR3 has 13 residues. V was clipped by 4 bases and J by 9 bases, with 17 bases between them. The DNA of the CDR3 is TGTGCCAGCAGCCTCTTCGGGGTCGGTGGGCAGTACTTC. Encoded protein: CASSLFGVGGQYF. The entire variable domain, with the rest obtained from reference TRBV5-6 and TRBJ2-7, is as follows: DAGVTQSPTHLIKTRGQQVTLRCSPKSGHDTVSWYQQALGQGPQFIFQYYEEEERQRGNFPDRFSGHQFPNYSSELNVNALLLGDSALYLCASSLFGVGGQYFGPGTRLTVT.

This clone was observed once. This clone may be a read error of a much larger clone one base away. The rearrangement joins TRBV4-1 to TRBJ1-2, with 11 bases identical to TRBD1. Germline-derived CDR1 and CDR2 are MGHRA and YSYEKL. V lost 2 bases and J lost 8; bases outside the gene matches: 13. CDR3 length equals 17 residues. For the CDR3, the DNA is TGCGCCAGCAGCCAAAATGTCGGGACAGGGGGAGTAAGGGGCTACACCTTC. Translation: CASSQNVGTGGVRGYTF.

V and J are TRBV18 and TRBJ1-2, with unresolved D. Germline V gene data show CDR1 as KGHSH and CDR2 as LQKENI. The ends were cut back, 6 bases at V and 3 bases at J, with 11 bases in the middle. The CDR3 is 13 amino acids. CDR3 nucleotides: TGTGCCAGCTCCACCTCGAGGGACTATGGCTACACCTTC. It codes for CASSTSRDYGYTF.

The chain recombines TRBV25-1 with TRBJ2-5; D is perhaps TRBD2 (5 bases). V dropped 2 bases and J dropped 2 bases, with 9 bases sitting between them. CDR1 MGHDK and CDR2 SYGVNS come from the germline V gene. The CDR3 extends over 14 amino acids. CDR3 protein: CASSEPQRQETQYF. Written as DNA, the CDR3 is TGTGCCAGCAGTGAACCCCAGCGGCAAGAGACCCAGTACTTC.

The chain is built from TRBV13 and TRBJ2-1; TRBD2 matches 10 bases. Germline CDR1 PRHDT, CDR2 FYEKMQ (reference sequence). The CDR3 is made up of 17 amino acids. V dropped 2 bases and J dropped 7; count of bases not matched to a gene: 11. In DNA form, the CDR3 reads TGTGCCAGCAGCTTAAGGGTCCTAGCGGGAGTAACAAATGAGCAGTTCTTC. Its protein is CASSLRVLAGVTNEQFF.

This chain links TRBV15 with TRBJ2-1; 7 bases map to TRBD2. Germline trimming cut 4 bases from V and 7 bases from J; bases unmatched to any gene: 10. The CDR3 is made up of 15 amino acids. Germline CDR1 reads LNHNV; CDR2 reads YYDKDF (reference sequence). In DNA form, the CDR3 reads TGTGCCACCAGCACACGAAATTCGGGACTAAATGAGCAGTTCTTC. Amino acid sequence: CATSTRNSGLNEQFF.

This clone was seen only a few times. This chain uses TRBV7-9 with TRBJ2-7, with 10 nucleotides matching TRBD1. The length of the CDR3 is 15 residues. The germline gives CDR1 SEHNR, CDR2 FQNEAQ (reference sequence). V lost 4 bases to trimming and J lost 6 bases; unmatched junction nucleotides: 9. The CDR3 sequence is CASSSRQGADAEQYF. In DNA, the CDR3 is TGTGCCAGCAGCTCGAGACAGGGGGCAGACGCCGAGCAGTACTTC.

J is TRBJ2-1 and V is TRBV27, with TRBD1 matching over 8 bases. The CDR3 extends over 15 amino acids. Germline CDR1 MNHEY, CDR2 SMNVEV (reference sequence). V shed 3 bases, J shed 5 bases, and the junction held 6 bases outside the gene matches. The CDR3 DNA reads TGTGCCAGCAGTTTCGACAGGGGATCCAACAATGAGCAGTTCTTC. It encodes CASSFDRGSNNEQFF.

This rearrangement joins TRBV18 to TRBJ1-2; 10 nucleotides line up with TRBD1. Germline values: CDR1 KGHSH, CDR2 LQKENI. CDR3 length: 14 amino acids. V shed 3 bases and J 6 bases; nucleotides not matched to a gene: 4. For the CDR3, the DNA is TGTGCCAGCTCACCGTGGGACAGGGGAGATGGCTACACCTTC. This translates into CASSPWDRGDGYTF.

This clone was detected only once. This sequence joins TRBV10-3 and TRBJ2-3; 8 nucleotides match TRBD2. J gave up 4 bases and V 6 bases, and 6 bases lay outside the gene matches. The CDR3 consists of 14 residues. The germline CDR1 and CDR2 sequences are ENHRY and SYGVKD. The CDR3 DNA reads as TGTGCCATCAGGGCCACTAGCGGCCCAGATACGCAGTATTTT. Its translation: CAIRATSGPDTQYF.

The V and J genes are TRBV5-8 and TRBJ2-7, with TRBD2 matching 11 bases. Trimming took 2 bases from V and 4 from J; bases not matched to a gene: 5. Germline V gives CDR1 SGHTS, CDR2 YDEGEE. The CDR3 consists of 15 residues. The CDR3 bases are TGTGCCAGCAGCTTTAGCGGGAGGGCCAAGTACGAGCAGTACTTC. Its translation: CASSFSGRAKYEQYF.

This clone has a handful of counts. V is TRBV7-8 and J is TRBJ2-2; D perhaps matches TRBD1 (5 bases). Trimming stripped 3 bases from V and 5 bases from J, with 7 bases between. Germline loops: CDR1 SGHVS, CDR2 FQNEAQ. This CDR3 has 13 residues. The CDR3 sequence: CASSFRETGELFF. DNA of the CDR3: TGTGCCAGCAGCTTCAGGGAAACCGGGGAGCTGTTTTTT. The full variable domain, in which reference TRBV7-8 and TRBJ2-2 provide the parts outside the CDR3, is GAGVSQSPRYKVAKRGQDVALRCDPISGHVSLFWYQQALGQGPEFLTYFQNEAQLDKSGLPSDRFFAERPEGSVSTLKIQRTQQEDSAVYLCASSFRETGELFFGEGSRLTVL.

J is TRBJ1-1 and V is TRBV5-1; 8 bases are shared with TRBD1. CDR1 SGHRS and CDR2 YFSETQ come from the germline V gene. This CDR3 contains 15 residues. V gave up 4 bases and J gave up 1 base; unmatched junction bases: 6. The CDR3 region is CASSATQGGNTEAFF. Written as DNA, the CDR3 is TGCGCCAGCAGCGCGACACAGGGGGGGAACACTGAAGCTTTCTTT.

The J gene is TRBJ2-7, the V gene TRBV13, with D possibly TRBD2 on 6 matching bases. V was pared by 5 bases and J by 5 bases, with 16 bases between. Per the germline V gene, CDR1 is PRHDT and CDR2 is FYEKMQ (reference sequence). The CDR3 has 14 amino acids. CDR3 in DNA: TGTGCCAGCAGCCCGCGACGGTCGGGAGACGAGCAGTACTTC. Translating gives CASSPRRSGDEQYF. The whole variable domain, filled in from reference TRBV13 and TRBJ2-7, reads AAGVIQSPRHLIKEKRETATLKCYPIPRHDTVYWYQQGPGQDPQFLISFYEKMQSDKGSIPDRFSAQQFSDYHSELNMSSLELGDSALYFCASSPRRSGDEQYFGPGTRLTVT.

This clone was found once. This chain links TRBV9 with TRBJ2-1; TRBD2 agrees at 7 bases. Germline V gene lookup returns CDR1 SGDLS and CDR2 YYNGEE. CDR3 size: 17 residues. V trimming: 1 base; J trimming: 1 base; junction bases outside the gene matches: 8. The CDR3 loop reads CASSVRGQAGSYNEQFF. The CDR3 nucleotides read TGTGCCAGCAGCGTAAGAGGCCAAGCGGGATCCTACAATGAGCAGTTCTTC. Drawing the rest from reference TRBV9 and TRBJ2-1, the complete variable domain is DSGVTQTPKHLITATGQRVTLRCSPRSGDLSVYWYQQSLDQGLQFLIQYYNGEERAKGNILERFSAQQFPDLHSELNLSSLELGDSALYFCASSVRGQAGSYNEQFFGPGTRLTVL.

This chain joins TRBV4-2 and TRBJ2-1, with a tentative D call TRBD2 (5 bases). V lost 4 bases to trimming and J lost 7 bases, with 14 bases between them. CDR3 size: 14 residues. Germline CDR1 reads LGHNA; CDR2 reads YNFKEQ. As DNA, the CDR3 is TGTGCCAGCAGCCCGCCGAGGGTGTTGAATGAGCAGTTCTTC. Protein sequence: CASSPPRVLNEQFF.

V usage is TRBV18 and J usage is TRBJ1-2; 7 nucleotides agree with TRBD1. The V gene end was trimmed by 5 bases and the J gene end by 6 bases; junction bases not matched to a gene: 9. CDR3 length: 14 residues. The germline V gene has CDR1 KGHSH and CDR2 LQKENI. Written as DNA, the CDR3 is TGTGCCAGCTCAACGGCGACAGGGAGTGATGGCTACACCTTC. Protein: CASSTATGSDGYTF.

The CDR3 nucleotides read TGTGCCAGCAGCCTATCGGGGGTCTACAATGAGCAGTTCTTC. This translates into CASSLSGVYNEQFF. The gene calls are TRBV27 and TRBJ2-1; a weak D match, TRBD2 (6 bases). Germline V CDR1 and CDR2: MNHEY, SMNVEV (reference sequence). CDR3 size: 14 residues. V lost 6 bases, J lost 3 bases, and 12 bases lay in between.

In this sample, this clone turned up once. V usage is TRBV28 and J usage is TRBJ2-7; TRBD1 agrees at 9 bases. CDR1 and CDR2 (germline): MDHEN, SYDVKM. V was pared by 5 bases and J by 3 bases, with 11 bases of the junction left unmatched. There are 16 residues in the CDR3. The DNA of the CDR3 is TGTGCCAGCAGTCCCGGTCCGGGACAGGGCCACTACGAGCAGTACTTC. Residues: CASSPGPGQGHYEQYF.

V is TRBV5-6 and J is TRBJ2-3; 10 bases map to TRBD2. The CDR3 contains 16 residues. The V gene end was trimmed by 0 bases and the J gene end by 1 base; junction bases not matched to a gene: 2. Germline loops: CDR1 SGHDT, CDR2 YYEEEE. The CDR3 protein is CASSLDGLAGTDTQYF. Here the CDR3 DNA reads TGTGCCAGCAGCTTGGACGGACTAGCGGGCACAGATACGCAGTATTTT.

The V and J genes are TRBV5-1 and TRBJ1-4, with 10 bases aligning to TRBD1. This CDR3 has 15 residues. The germline gives CDR1 SGHRS, CDR2 YFSETQ. Trimming cost V 0 bases and J 7 bases; bases outside gene matches: 3. In DNA, the CDR3 is TGCGCCAGCAGCTTGGGGGACAGGGGAACTGAAAAACTGTTTTTT. It yields the protein CASSLGDRGTEKLFF.

V is TRBV27 and J is TRBJ2-5, with 13 bases matching TRBD2. Trimming removed 2 bases from V and 5 bases from J; junction bases left unmatched: 5. The CDR3 sequence is 16 residues long. The germline CDR1 and CDR2 sequences are MNHEY and SMNVEV (reference sequence). DNA of the CDR3: TGTGCCAGCAGTTTAGCCGGGACTAGCGGGACGGAGACCCAGTACTTC. It translates to CASSLAGTSGTETQYF.

The rearrangement links TRBV6-5 to TRBJ2-2, with 9 bases lining up with TRBD2. V lost 6 bases, J lost 6 bases, and 8 bases stayed unmatched. Per the germline V gene, CDR1 is MNHEY and CDR2 is SVGAGI. The CDR3 totals 15 residues. The DNA for the CDR3 is TGTGCCAGCAGCCTTAGCGGGAGCTTGGCCGGGGAGCTGTTTTTT. This gives the protein CASSLSGSLAGELFF.

The gene calls are TRBV19 and TRBJ2-1; 14 bases map to TRBD2. This CDR3 comprises 17 residues. CDR1 and CDR2 from the germline V gene are LNHDA and SQIVND (reference sequence). Losses at the gene ends were 4 bases for V and 3 bases for J; bases not matched to a gene: 5. For the CDR3, the DNA is TGTGCCAGTAGTACCGGACTAGCGGGAGGTAGCTACAATGAGCAGTTCTTC. Residues: CASSTGLAGGSYNEQFF.

V gene TRBV3-1 (or the pseudogene TRBV3-2) combines with J gene TRBJ2-4, with 9 nucleotides matching TRBD1. CDR3 length: 16 residues. V shed 1 base, J shed 1 base, and the junction held 2 bases outside the gene matches. Germline V gives CDR1 LGHDT, CDR2 YNNKEL (reference sequence). The CDR3 is CASSQVGTGAKNIQYF. As DNA, the CDR3 is TGTGCCAGCAGCCAAGTGGGGACAGGGGCCAAAAACATTCAGTACTTC.

CDR3 sequence (DNA): TGTGCCAGCAGCCCAGGACAGGGGGCGCGTAAAGCTTTCTTT. It is translated as CASSPGQGARKAFF. The chain couples TRBV28 to TRBJ1-1; 11 nucleotides agree with TRBD1. With V trimmed by 6 bases and J by 9 bases, 9 bases remained unmatched. Germline V gives CDR1 MDHEN, CDR2 SYDVKM. The CDR3 has 14 amino acids.

The chain uses TRBV3-1 (or the pseudogene TRBV3-2) and TRBJ2-7; unclear D gene. Germline V gene sequence: CDR1 LGHDT, CDR2 YNNKEL (reference sequence). V was shortened by 1 base and J by 1 base, with 14 bases between the two germline ends. The CDR3 totals 16 residues. CDR3 coding DNA: TGTGCCAGCAGCCAAGCCCCCAGAGGCTTTTCCTACGAGCAGTACTTC. Protein: CASSQAPRGFSYEQYF.

This clone was observed a few times. This chain links TRBV5-1 with TRBJ2-7; maybe TRBD2 (5 bases). There are 14 residues in the CDR3. The V gene lost 1 base and the J gene lost 6 bases, with 14 bases spanning the gap. Germline CDR1 is SGHRS and CDR2 is YFSETQ. This CDR3 reads CASSLSLPTSEQYF. DNA of the CDR3: TGCGCCAGCAGCTTGAGTCTCCCAACTAGCGAGCAGTACTTC.

The V gene is TRBV6-5, the J gene TRBJ1-1, with D uncertain. CDR3 length equals 16 residues. Germline V CDR1 and CDR2: MNHEY, SVGAGI. V was trimmed by 4 bases and J by 0 bases, leaving 15 bases between them. The CDR3 bases are TGTGCCAGCAGTTTTGGAGTCGCCCGGTTGAACACTGAAGCTTTCTTT. Its protein product is CASSFGVARLNTEAFF.